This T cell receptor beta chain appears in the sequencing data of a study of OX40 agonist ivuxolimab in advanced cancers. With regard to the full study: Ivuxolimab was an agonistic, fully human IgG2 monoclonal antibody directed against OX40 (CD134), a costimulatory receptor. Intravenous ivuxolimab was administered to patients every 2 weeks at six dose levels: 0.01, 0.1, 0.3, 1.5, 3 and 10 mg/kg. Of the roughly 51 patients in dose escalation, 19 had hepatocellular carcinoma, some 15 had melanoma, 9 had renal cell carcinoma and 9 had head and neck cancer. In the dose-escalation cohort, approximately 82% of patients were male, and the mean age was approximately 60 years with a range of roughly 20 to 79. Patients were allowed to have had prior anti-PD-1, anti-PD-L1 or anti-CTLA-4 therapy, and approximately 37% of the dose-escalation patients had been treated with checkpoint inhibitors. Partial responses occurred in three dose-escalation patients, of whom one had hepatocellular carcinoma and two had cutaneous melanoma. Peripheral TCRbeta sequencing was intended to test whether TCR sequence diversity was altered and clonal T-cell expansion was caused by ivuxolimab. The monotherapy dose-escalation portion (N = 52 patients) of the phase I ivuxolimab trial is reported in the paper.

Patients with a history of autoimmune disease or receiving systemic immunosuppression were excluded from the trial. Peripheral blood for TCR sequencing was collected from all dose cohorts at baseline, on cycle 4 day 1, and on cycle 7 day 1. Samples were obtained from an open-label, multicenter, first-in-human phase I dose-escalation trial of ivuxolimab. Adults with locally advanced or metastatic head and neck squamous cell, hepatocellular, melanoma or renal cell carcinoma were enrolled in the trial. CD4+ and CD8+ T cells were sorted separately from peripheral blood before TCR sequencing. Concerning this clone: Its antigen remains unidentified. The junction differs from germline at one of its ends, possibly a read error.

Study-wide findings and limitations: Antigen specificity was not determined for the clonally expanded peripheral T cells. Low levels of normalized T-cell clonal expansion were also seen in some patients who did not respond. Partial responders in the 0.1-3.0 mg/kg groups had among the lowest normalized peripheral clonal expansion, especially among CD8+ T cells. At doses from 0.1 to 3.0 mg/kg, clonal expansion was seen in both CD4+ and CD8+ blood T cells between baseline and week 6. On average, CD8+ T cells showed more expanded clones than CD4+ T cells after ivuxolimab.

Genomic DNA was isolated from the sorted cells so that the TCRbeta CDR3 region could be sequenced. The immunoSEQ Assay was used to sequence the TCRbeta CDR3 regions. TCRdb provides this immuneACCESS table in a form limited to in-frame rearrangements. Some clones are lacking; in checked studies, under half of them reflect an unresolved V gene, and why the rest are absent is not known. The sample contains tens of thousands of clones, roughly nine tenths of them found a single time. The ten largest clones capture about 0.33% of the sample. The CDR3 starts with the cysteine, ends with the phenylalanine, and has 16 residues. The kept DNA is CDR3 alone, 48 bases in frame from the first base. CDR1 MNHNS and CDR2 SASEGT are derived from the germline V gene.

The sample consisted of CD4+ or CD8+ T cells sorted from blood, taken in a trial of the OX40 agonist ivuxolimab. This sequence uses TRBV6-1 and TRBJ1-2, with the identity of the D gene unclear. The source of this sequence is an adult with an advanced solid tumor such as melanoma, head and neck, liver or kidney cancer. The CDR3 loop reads CASSEALRRALLLYGF. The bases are TGTGCCAGCAGTGAAGCGCTTCGTAGGGCCCTACTACTCTACGGCTTC.